What follows is one T cell receptor (beta chain) and its context. Its antigen remains unidentified. No DNA is shown, since the ends of the CDR3 on it are uncertain; the CDR3 is the one TCRdb lists. Inclusive of both ends, the CDR3 amounts to 24 amino acids. Per germline, CDR1 KGHDR and CDR2 SFDVKD. The treatment: approximately nine-day PBMC culture with coronavirus spike peptide pools or control peptides (ViraFEST assay). ViraFEST used peptide pools to expand antigen-specific T cells, then sequenced TCRs. Scientists ran DNA taken from cultured CD4+ T cells through the Oncomine TCR Beta short-read assay for sequencing. In TCRdb, the PCR reads were re-called with MiXCR into one record per CDR3 protein. The data contain over 25,000 distinct CDR3 sequences, approximately 60% of them singletons. These data belong to a study of vaccination and CD4 T cells after COVID-19. Findings and limits, study-wide: In convalescent patients, 304 of 307 vaccine-specific clones were mono-reactive for SARS-CoV-2 spike.

The source of this sequence is a human donor who received a COVID-19 vaccine. The chain combines TRBV24-1 with TRBJ2-2; the table's D gene call, TRBD1, was not cross checked with the DNA. The source material was CD4+ T cells from blood, cultured in vitro, sampled after SARS-CoV-2 vaccination. The CDR3 is CATSDPPGFAGANVLTFGAGELFF.